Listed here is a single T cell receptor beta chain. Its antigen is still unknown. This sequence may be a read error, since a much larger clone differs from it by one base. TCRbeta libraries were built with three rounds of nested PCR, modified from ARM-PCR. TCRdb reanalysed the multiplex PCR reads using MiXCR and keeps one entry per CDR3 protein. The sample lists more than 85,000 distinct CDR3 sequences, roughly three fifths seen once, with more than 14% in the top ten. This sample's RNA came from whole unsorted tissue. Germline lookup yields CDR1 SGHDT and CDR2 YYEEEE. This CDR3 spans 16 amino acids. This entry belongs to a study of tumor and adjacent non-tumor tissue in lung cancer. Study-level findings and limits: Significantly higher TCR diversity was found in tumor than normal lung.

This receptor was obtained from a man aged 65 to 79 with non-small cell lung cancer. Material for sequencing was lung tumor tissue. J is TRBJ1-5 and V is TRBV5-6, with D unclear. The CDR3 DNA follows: TGTGCCAGCAGTTCAAAGGACCAGTATAGCAATCAGCCCCACCATTTT. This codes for CASSSKDQYSNQPHHF.